The T cell receptor (beta chain) under discussion was sequenced for a study of T cell responses to AZD1222 COVID-19 vaccine. Germline CDR1 SGHDN, CDR2 FVKESK. CDR3 length equals 13 residues. Trimming removed 4 bases at V and 0 bases at J, with 7 bases between. Some clones are missing from TCRdb's copy, which holds only in-frame ones; the method was immunoSEQ multiplex PCR. The sample lists around 130,000 clones; 93% were seen once. The receptor was isolated from an adult in good health. The starting material was peripheral blood, obtained on day 0 of AZD1222 vaccination. This chain joins TRBV14 and TRBJ2-7; D is uncertain. The CDR3 DNA reads as TGTGCCAGCAGCCTAAAGACCTCCTACGAGCAGTACTTC. Its translation is CASSLKTSYEQYF. Full variable domain (remainder filled in from reference TRBV14 and TRBJ2-7): EAGVTQFPSHSVIEKGQTVTLRCDPISGHDNLYWYRRVMGKEIKFLLHFVKESKQDESGMPNNRFLAERTGGTYSTLKVQPAELEDSGVYFCASSLKTSYEQYFGPGTRLTVT.